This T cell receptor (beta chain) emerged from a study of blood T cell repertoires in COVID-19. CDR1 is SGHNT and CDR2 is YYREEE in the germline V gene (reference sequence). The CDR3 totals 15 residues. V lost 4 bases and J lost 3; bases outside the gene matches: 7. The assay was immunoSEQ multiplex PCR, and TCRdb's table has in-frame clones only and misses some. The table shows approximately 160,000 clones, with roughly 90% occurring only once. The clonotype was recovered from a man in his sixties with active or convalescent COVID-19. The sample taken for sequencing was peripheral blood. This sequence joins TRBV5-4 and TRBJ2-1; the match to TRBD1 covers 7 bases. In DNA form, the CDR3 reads TGTGCCAGCAGCCACGGGACAGCTAACTACAATGAGCAGTTCTTC. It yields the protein CASSHGTANYNEQFF.